Below are 8 T cell receptor beta chains sequenced from a single sample in a study of a mutant IDH1 vaccine in newly diagnosed glioma. No cognate antigen is known for these TCRs. The assay was immunoSEQ multiplex PCR, and TCRdb's table has in-frame clones only and misses some. The repertoire holds fewer than 70,000 clones, with over 75% as singletons. This sample's time point: week 11, during vaccination. Vaccination used 300 ug of mutant IDH1 20-mer peptide per dose, with topical imiquimod. Material: PBMCs, obtained from a glioma patient whose treatment included an IDH1 peptide vaccine. These receptors originate from a man in his forties with glioma.

The CDR3 loop reads CASRNPVSPGQAEKLFF. The CDR3 coding sequence is TGTGCCAGCAGAAACCCCGTGAGCCCGGGACAAGCTGAAAAACTGTTTTTT. The gene calls are TRBV5-5 and TRBJ1-4, with D possibly matching TRBD1 (6 bases). Germline V CDR1 and CDR2: SGHKS, YYEKEE (reference sequence). The V gene lost 5 bases and the J gene lost 7 bases, with 24 bases spanning the gap. The CDR3 is 17 residues long. Together with reference TRBV5-5 and TRBJ1-4, the CDR3 gives the full variable domain: DAGVTQSPTHLIKTRGQQVTLRCSPISGHKSVSWYQQVLGQGPQFIFQYYEKEERGRGNFPDRFSARQFPNYSSELNVNALLLGDSALYLCASRNPVSPGQAEKLFFGSGTQLSVL.

V and J are TRBV29-1 and TRBJ1-1; D gene unclear. Germline-derived CDR1 and CDR2 are SQVTM and ANQGSEA. V was cut by 4 bases and J by 0 bases, with 9 bases left in between. The CDR3 contains 13 residues. The CDR3 bases are TGCAGCGTTGCAGGCAGGATGAACACTGAAGCTTTCTTT. This translates into CSVAGRMNTEAFF.

This clone was seen only a few times. V gene TRBV6-1 combines with J gene TRBJ2-3; no firm D call. Germline loops: CDR1 MNHNS, CDR2 SASEGT. The CDR3 consists of 21 residues. Trimming stripped 0 bases from V and 1 base from J, with 26 bases between. CDR3 nucleotide sequence: TGTGCCAGCAGTGAAGCGCGAACCCCGGGCCCAAATATCCCCCGCACAGATACGCAGTATTTT. Amino acid sequence: CASSEARTPGPNIPRTDTQYF.

The chain links TRBV6-5 to TRBJ1-2, with D unclear. Germline CDR1 is MNHEY and CDR2 is SVGAGI. The ends were cut back, 6 bases at V and 3 bases at J, with 8 bases in the middle. The length of the CDR3 is 12 residues. The CDR3, as DNA: TGTGCCAGCAGGGACCCCTACTATGGCTACACCTTC. This gives the protein CASRDPYYGYTF.

This clone occurred a few times. The chain joins TRBV7-3 to TRBJ2-5; TRBD2 aligns across 7 bases. The CDR3 length is 14 residues. Trimming removed 7 bases from V and 4 bases from J; junction bases left unmatched: 9. Germline CDR1 and CDR2: SGHTA and FQGTGA. The CDR3 region is CASKIARESETQYF. Here the CDR3 DNA reads TGTGCCAGCAAAATCGCGCGGGAGTCAGAGACCCAGTACTTC. The variable domain in full, completed from reference TRBV7-3 and TRBJ2-5, reads GAGVSQTPSNKVTEKGKYVELRCDPISGHTALYWYRQSLGQGPEFLIYFQGTGAADDSGLPNDRFFAVRPEGSVSTLKIQRTERGDSAVYLCASKIARESETQYFGPGTRLLVL.

On this clone itself: The sample contains more than one DNA sequence encoding this CDR3. The gene calls are TRBV27 and TRBJ1-5; D remains unclear. Germline V gene data show CDR1 as MNHEY and CDR2 as SMNVEV (reference sequence). V lost 2 bases and J 3 bases, leaving 11 bases between the germline ends. The CDR3 is made up of 15 amino acids. In nucleotides, the CDR3 is TGTGCCAGCAGTTTAAGGTCTTTCCCCAATCAGCCCCAGCATTTT. It yields the protein CASSLRSFPNQPQHF.

The V gene is TRBV7-6, the J gene TRBJ2-7; TRBD2 aligns across 11 bases. The CDR3 runs 18 residues. Germline V gene lookup returns CDR1 SGHVS and CDR2 FNYEAQ. V gave up 2 bases and J gave up 1 base; unmatched junction bases: 10. The CDR3 nucleotides read TGTGCCAGCAGCTTAAATCCCCTAGCGGGAGGCGTATCCTACGAGCAGTACTTC. Translated: CASSLNPLAGGVSYEQYF.

The chain couples TRBV25-1 to TRBJ2-1; D ambiguous. The CDR3 contains 13 residues. Trimming took 7 bases from V and 4 from J, leaving 11 bases between them. Germline lookup yields CDR1 MGHDK and CDR2 SYGVNS. This CDR3 reads CASKSGQYNEQFF. CDR3 DNA: TGTGCCAGCAAAAGTGGGCAATACAATGAGCAGTTCTTC.